These 13 T cell receptor beta chains originate from one sample sequenced in a study of beta chain features in type 1 diabetes. Whole-study results and caveats: Type 1 diabetes patients had moderately but significantly shorter TCRB CDR3s in all four CD4+ subsets.

The study reverse transcribed the entire isolated RNA, so it sequenced expressed TCRB transcripts. The method was immunoSEQ multiplex PCR; TCRdb's version includes in-frame clones alone and lacks a portion of them. The sample has some 270,000 clones, approximately 11% seen once; the top ten hold around 0.017%. No cognate antigen is known for these TCRs. The sequencing input was naive CD4+ T cells from blood. The source of these receptors is a man aged 25 to 40 with type 1 diabetes.

CDR3 nucleotides: TGCGCCAGCAGTAGTGGCCAGGATCCGGAGACCCAGTACTTC. It codes for CASSSGQDPETQYF. This sequence joins TRBV5-1 and TRBJ2-5; D ambiguous. The CDR3 runs to 14 residues. In germline, CDR1 is SGHRS, CDR2 YFSETQ. V dropped 5 bases and J dropped 5 bases, with 16 bases sitting between them.

This rearrangement joins TRBV4-3 to TRBJ1-6, with TRBD1 matching 10 bases. Germline assignment: CDR1 LGHNA and CDR2 YSLEER. The CDR3 loop spans 15 amino acids. With 3 bases clipped from V and 9 bases from J, the junction kept 5 bases outside the gene matches. The CDR3 sequence is CASSHTTGGGSPLHF. In DNA form, the CDR3 reads TGCGCCAGCAGCCATACGACAGGGGGCGGTTCACCCCTCCACTTT.

A few counts support this clone. This chain uses TRBV19 with TRBJ2-5, with TRBD1 matching 12 bases. V was pared by 3 bases and J by 5 bases, with 4 bases of the junction left unmatched. CDR1 is LNHDA, CDR2 SQIVND, per germline (reference sequence). The CDR3 consists of 15 residues. The DNA of the CDR3 is TGTGCCAGTAGTATTAGGGGACAGGGGGCGGAGACCCAGTACTTC. Encoded protein: CASSIRGQGAETQYF.

The chain recombines TRBV10-3 with TRBJ1-1, with 7 bases aligning to TRBD1. Germline V lookup: CDR1 ENHRY, CDR2 SYGVKD. The CDR3 contains 13 residues. V gave up 6 bases and J gave up 3 bases; unmatched junction bases: 4. The CDR3 DNA reads as TGTGCCATCAGAGCCAGGGGGGACACTGAAGCTTTCTTT. This encodes CAIRARGDTEAFF.

This clone showed up just a few times. This chain joins TRBV5-1 and TRBJ2-5; 12 bases fit TRBD2. The V gene's germline CDR1 is SGHRS and CDR2 YFSETQ. The CDR3 contains 16 residues. V lost 3 bases to trimming and J lost 1 base; unmatched junction nucleotides: 4. The CDR3 loop reads CASSSGLAGSQETQYF. The CDR3 DNA sequence: TGCGCCAGCAGCTCCGGACTAGCGGGGAGCCAAGAGACCCAGTACTTC.

This rearrangement joins TRBV30 to TRBJ2-3; D is perhaps TRBD1 (5 bases). This CDR3 contains 12 residues. The V end lost 0 bases, the J end lost 4 bases, and 5 bases lay between the germline ends. CDR1 is GTSNPN, CDR2 SVGIG, per germline (reference sequence). CDR3 residues: CAWSVGADTQYF. The CDR3 coding sequence is TGTGCCTGGAGTGTAGGGGCAGATACGCAGTATTTT. Complete variable domain (other parts from reference TRBV30 and TRBJ2-3): SQTIHQWPATLVQPVGSPLSLECTVEGTSNPNLYWYRQAAGRGLQLLFYSVGIGQISSEVPQNLSASRPQDRQFILSSKKLLLSDSGFYLCAWSVGADTQYFGPGTRLTVL.

The chain employs TRBV6-6 and TRBJ2-2; 12 bases map to TRBD2. Trimming took 7 bases from V and 9 from J; bases not matched to a gene: 6. Germline values: CDR1 MNHNY, CDR2 SVGAGI (reference sequence). This CDR3 is 14 amino acids long. CDR3: CASTSSGGARELFF. CDR3 DNA sequence: TGTGCCAGCACCTCTAGCGGGGGGGCCCGGGAGCTGTTTTTT.

A word on this clone: Distinct nucleotide sequences in the sample also encode this CDR3. The chain is built from TRBV18 and TRBJ2-7; D gene unclear. Germline V lookup: CDR1 KGHSH, CDR2 LQKENI. This CDR3 region has 13 residues. V lost 2 bases and J lost 1, with 6 bases in between. CDR3 region: CASSPGSSYEQYF. The CDR3, as DNA: TGTGCCAGCTCACCAGGCAGTTCCTACGAGCAGTACTTC.

This clone was seen a few times. The chain uses TRBV5-4 and TRBJ2-7; D may be TRBD2 (5 bases). CDR1 and CDR2 from the germline V gene are SGHNT and YYREEE (reference sequence). The CDR3 is 13 amino acids. Deletions cut 1 base from V and 3 bases from J, with 8 bases between. CDR3 region: CASSLSGGYEQYF. In DNA form, the CDR3 reads TGTGCCAGCAGCTTGTCCGGAGGCTACGAGCAGTACTTC.

This clone occurred a few times. V gene TRBV18 combines with J gene TRBJ1-1, with a tentative D call TRBD1 (6 bases). Trimming removed 3 bases from V and 1 base from J, with 15 bases in between. Germline CDR1 KGHSH, CDR2 LQKENI. The length of the CDR3 is 16 residues. The chain's CDR3 is CASSPWTELRNTEAFF. The DNA of the CDR3 is TGTGCCAGCTCACCTTGGACAGAACTTCGGAACACTGAAGCTTTCTTT. Complete variable domain (other parts from reference TRBV18 and TRBJ1-1): NAGVMQNPRHLVRRRGQEARLRCSPMKGHSHVYWYRQLPEEGLKFMVYLQKENIIDESGMPKERFSAEFPKEGPSILRIQQVVRGDSAAYFCASSPWTELRNTEAFFGQGTRLTVV.

Only a few counts were recorded for this clone. The chain is built from TRBV6-1 and TRBJ2-3; no definite D call. Germline assignment: CDR1 MNHNS and CDR2 SASEGT. V lost 2 bases and J 6 bases, leaving 9 bases between the germline ends. The length of the CDR3 is 13 residues. CDR3 coding DNA: TGTGCCAGCAGTGAACTTCTCGGGGATACGCAGTATTTT. Translation: CASSELLGDTQYF.

The V and J genes are TRBV11-1 and TRBJ2-7; D call uncertain. Germline assignment: CDR1 SGHAT and CDR2 FQDESV (reference sequence). V dropped 3 bases and J dropped 2 bases, with 2 bases sitting between them. This CDR3 has 11 amino acids. The CDR3 spells CASSFAYEQYF. The DNA of the CDR3 is TGTGCCAGCAGCTTCGCCTACGAGCAGTACTTC.

This clone was seen only a few times. The V gene is TRBV18, the J gene TRBJ1-1; D may be TRBD1 (6 bases). Trimming shortened V by 6 bases and J by 5 bases, and 10 bases separated the two germline ends. CDR1 is KGHSH, CDR2 LQKENI, per germline. This CDR3 region has 12 residues. CDR3 DNA: TGTGCCAGCTCGCGGGGGCGGACTGAAGCTTTCTTT. Protein: CASSRGRTEAFF. The full variable domain, its missing parts supplied by reference TRBV18 and TRBJ1-1, is NAGVMQNPRHLVRRRGQEARLRCSPMKGHSHVYWYRQLPEEGLKFMVYLQKENIIDESGMPKERFSAEFPKEGPSILRIQQVVRGDSAAYFCASSRGRTEAFFGQGTRLTVV.